These 2 T cell receptor beta chains share one sample of origin, sequenced in a study of T cells after yellow fever vaccination. TCRdb analysed the 5' RACE reads with MiXCR anew, one entry per CDR3 protein. The table shows under 95,000 distinct CDR3 sequences, with more than 5.5% occurring only once. Sample: CD8+ T cells sorted from PBMCs, taken around 10 days after the first yellow fever vaccination. These receptors were collected from a man between 18 and 29 years old who received the YFV17D yellow fever vaccine.

This clonotype was detected only a few times. This chain links TRBV6-2 or TRBV6-3 with TRBJ1-5; tentatively, D is TRBD1 (5 bases). In germline, CDR1 is MNHEY, CDR2 SVGEGT. V was trimmed by 5 bases and J by 5 bases, leaving 16 bases between them. CDR3 size: 15 residues. In DNA form, the CDR3 reads TGTGCCAGCAGTCCCTCAGGGCCAGGCGATCAGCCCCAGCATTTT. Translated, it gives CASSPSGPGDQPQHF.

This clonotype showed up just a few times. The rearrangement links TRBV12-3 or TRBV12-4 to TRBJ2-2; unclear D gene. V was clipped by 2 bases and J by 4 bases, with 8 bases between them. The CDR3 spans 14 residues. CDR3 sequence reads: CASSLSETTGELFF. The DNA for the CDR3 is TGTGCCAGCAGTTTATCAGAAACCACCGGGGAGCTGTTTTTT.